The next 19 T cell receptor beta chains were all read from a single sample in a study of blood T cells in healthy people across ages. Together with a sample-barcoded 5' primer, a J-beta primer mix was included in a second PCR lasting about 6 to 11 cycles. One entry per CDR3 protein, called by TCRdb with MiXCR from the 5' RACE reads. The sample holds around 650,000 distinct CDR3 sequences, less than 45% seen once. Sequencing input: blood. The receptors derive from an elderly man in good health.

V usage is TRBV9 and J usage is TRBJ1-6, with D uncertain. Germline CDR1 and CDR2: SGDLS and YYNGEE. The CDR3 sequence is 14 residues long. The germline V and J ends were trimmed by 0 bases and 7 bases, with 8 bases remaining between them. The chain's CDR3 is CASSVGGPNSPLHF. The CDR3 bases are TGTGCCAGCAGCGTAGGCGGCCCGAATTCACCCCTCCACTTT.

The V and J genes are TRBV7-3 and TRBJ2-1; 7 bases align to TRBD2. Germline assignment: CDR1 SGHTA and CDR2 FQGTGA. The CDR3 loop spans 14 amino acids. V shed 3 bases, J shed 5 bases, and the junction held 4 bases outside the gene matches. The CDR3 DNA follows: TGTGCCAGCAGCTTCCAGCGGGAAGACAATGAGCAGTTCTTC. It codes for CASSFQREDNEQFF.

The gene calls are TRBV20-1 and TRBJ2-1; 16 positions match TRBD2. V lost 5 bases and J lost 9; bases outside the gene matches: 4. Germline V lookup: CDR1 DFQATT, CDR2 SNEGSKA (reference sequence). The CDR3 sequence is 14 residues long. CDR3 protein: CSAGGLAGGSEQFF. CDR3 nucleotide sequence: TGCAGTGCTGGGGGACTAGCGGGAGGGAGTGAGCAGTTCTTC.

J is TRBJ2-7 and V is TRBV11-2; 10 positions agree with TRBD1. After removal of 8 bases from V and 3 bases from J, the junction contained 10 bases not matched to a gene. The CDR3 extends over 15 amino acids. Germline V gives CDR1 SGHAT, CDR2 FQNNGV. The CDR3 loop reads CASSPRGQGLYEQYF. The CDR3 region has the DNA TGTGCCAGCTCTCCTAGGGGACAGGGGCTCTACGAGCAGTACTTC.

This clonotype was detected once. Compared with germline, one end of the junction differs, possibly owing to a read error. The chain recombines TRBV20-1 with TRBJ2-4; TRBD2 might be the D (5 bases). The CDR3 covers 17 residues. Germline CDR1 is DFQATT and CDR2 is SNEGSKA (reference sequence). This chain's CDR3 is CSTRDRLGLMTKNIQYF. In DNA form, the CDR3 reads TGCAGTACTAGAGATCGTCTGGGTTTGATGACCAAAAACATTCAGTACTTC.

This clonotype has only a few counts. This rearrangement joins TRBV7-2 to TRBJ1-2; D is uncertain. V lost 1 base and J lost 8, with 8 bases in between. Germline lookup yields CDR1 SGHTA and CDR2 FQGNSA. The CDR3 runs to 12 residues. CDR3 amino acids: CASSLELEGYTF. CDR3 sequence (DNA): TGTGCCAGCAGCTTAGAGTTGGAGGGCTACACCTTC.

This clonotype was detected only a few times. This chain uses TRBV28 with TRBJ1-6; TRBD1 aligns across 8 bases. The CDR3 length is 14 residues. The J segment lost 7 bases and the V segment lost 5 bases, leaving 4 bases of the junction unmatched. Germline V gene lookup returns CDR1 MDHEN and CDR2 SYDVKM. This CDR3 is CASSKRTGNSPLHF. CDR3 bases: TGTGCCAGCAGTAAACGGACAGGGAATTCACCCCTCCACTTT.

This clonotype was found a few times. V and J are TRBV5-5 and TRBJ2-6; TRBD1 might be the D (6 bases). The germline gives CDR1 SGHKS, CDR2 YYEKEE (reference sequence). V was cut by 0 bases and J by 0 bases, with 10 bases left in between. This CDR3 is built from 17 residues. CDR3 DNA sequence: TGTGCCAGCAGCTTGGGGCGACAGGTCTCTGGGGCCAACGTCCTGACTTTC. This gives the protein CASSLGRQVSGANVLTF. Filled out from reference TRBV5-5 and TRBJ2-6, the complete variable domain reads DAGVTQSPTHLIKTRGQQVTLRCSPISGHKSVSWYQQVLGQGPQFIFQYYEKEERGRGNFPDRFSARQFPNYSSELNVNALLLGDSALYLCASSLGRQVSGANVLTFGAGSRLTVL.

The chain is built from TRBV11-1 and TRBJ2-1; D may be TRBD1 (6 bases). The CDR3 totals 24 residues. The V and J ends lost 1 base and 0 bases respectively, with 34 bases between them. Germline CDR1 reads SGHAT; CDR2 reads FQDESV (reference sequence). DNA for the CDR3: TGTGCCAGCAGCTTAGTTGGGGCTAGCTTCACGACAGGAGCCTTTTATGGCTCCTACAATGAGCAGTTCTTC. Protein: CASSLVGASFTTGAFYGSYNEQFF.

This clonotype showed up many times. The J gene is TRBJ2-7, the V gene TRBV29-1; no definite D call. The germline V and J ends were trimmed by 2 bases and 0 bases, with 2 bases remaining between them. In germline, CDR1 is SQVTM, CDR2 ANQGSEA. This CDR3 comprises 11 residues. CDR3 protein: CSVESSYEQYF. The DNA of the CDR3 is TGCAGCGTTGAAAGCTCCTACGAGCAGTACTTC.

This clonotype is a singleton in its sample. The rearrangement links TRBV20-1 to TRBJ2-5; D not resolved. The length of the CDR3 is 11 residues. V lost 3 bases and J 11 bases, leaving 13 bases between the germline ends. Germline CDR1 is DFQATT and CDR2 is SNEGSKA (reference sequence). This CDR3 is CSARPIDEQYF. CDR3 in DNA: TGCAGTGCTAGGCCTATTGATGAGCAGTACTTC.

This chain joins TRBV20-1 and TRBJ2-1; 7 nucleotides line up with TRBD2. From germline, CDR1 is DFQATT and CDR2 SNEGSKA (reference sequence). V lost 2 bases to trimming and J lost 7 bases; unmatched junction nucleotides: 14. The CDR3 runs 16 residues. The CDR3 DNA sequence: TGCAGTGCTAGATATGGGGGACGAGCGGGACCGAATGAGCAGTTCTTC. This sequence encodes CSARYGGRAGPNEQFF.

This clonotype has a single count. The V and J genes are TRBV7-6 and TRBJ2-1; 8 nucleotides match TRBD1. The CDR3 runs to 13 residues. The V gene end was trimmed by 5 bases and the J gene end by 9 bases; junction bases not matched to a gene: 6. Germline-derived CDR1 and CDR2 are SGHVS and FNYEAQ. In nucleotides, the CDR3 is TGTGCCAGCAGCGAACAGGGGGGTAGTGAGCAGTTCTTC. It is translated as CASSEQGGSEQFF.

This clonotype was found many times. The chain has TRBV4-3 and TRBJ2-7; D remains unclear. V lost 8 bases, J lost 1 base, and 18 bases lay in between. CDR1 LGHNA and CDR2 YSLEER come from the germline V gene. CDR3 length: 15 amino acids. The CDR3 region has the DNA TGCGCCAGCGGCTTATACATGGGTTCTTCCTACGAGCAGTACTTC. It is translated as CASGLYMGSSYEQYF.

The genes are TRBV15 and TRBJ1-2, with D perhaps TRBD1 (5 bases). From germline, CDR1 is LNHNV and CDR2 YYDKDF (reference sequence). The CDR3 is made up of 13 amino acids. V lost 3 bases to trimming and J lost 0 bases, with 5 bases between them. CDR3 sequence (DNA): TGTGCCACCAGCAGGGACACTAACTATGGCTACACCTTC. Translating it yields CATSRDTNYGYTF.

The CDR3 loop reads CASSQVGSGGLYNEQFF. The CDR3 nucleotides are TGCGCCAGCAGCCAAGTGGGGAGCGGGGGGCTTTACAATGAGCAGTTCTTC. The genes are TRBV4-3 and TRBJ2-1, with TRBD2 identical over 9 bases. The ends lost 1 base at V and 4 bases at J; junction bases unmatched: 8. The CDR3 covers 17 residues. Germline CDR1 and CDR2: LGHNA and YSLEER.

This clonotype occurred a few times. The rearrangement uses TRBV20-1 and TRBJ1-3; D gene uncertain. CDR3 length equals 13 residues. The V gene's germline CDR1 is DFQATT and CDR2 SNEGSKA (reference sequence). With 5 bases removed from V and 2 bases from J, the gap between germline ends came to 10 bases. The CDR3 is CSAFPGPGNTIYF. The DNA of the CDR3 is TGCAGTGCTTTTCCGGGTCCTGGAAACACCATATATTTT.

The rearrangement links TRBV7-2 to TRBJ2-1; D uncertain. The germline CDR1 and CDR2 sequences are SGHTA and FQGNSA. This CDR3 has 15 amino acids. Trimming took 2 bases from V and 0 from J, leaving 8 bases between them. Here the CDR3 DNA reads TGTGCCAGCAGCTTAATGACAAACTCCTACAATGAGCAGTTCTTC. Amino acid sequence: CASSLMTNSYNEQFF. The whole variable domain, filled in from reference TRBV7-2 and TRBJ2-1, reads GAGVSQSPSNKVTEKGKDVELRCDPISGHTALYWYRQSLGQGLEFLIYFQGNSAPDKSGLPSDRFSAERTGGSVSTLTIQRTQQEDSAVYLCASSLMTNSYNEQFFGPGTRLTVL.

This sequence joins TRBV2 and TRBJ1-1; D is undetermined. The V gene lost 10 bases and the J gene lost 1 base, with 16 bases spanning the gap. Per the germline V gene, CDR1 is SNHLY and CDR2 is FYNNEI. This CDR3 spans 14 amino acids. The CDR3 sequence: CATTEERRNTEAFF. In DNA form, the CDR3 reads TGTGCCACCACGGAAGAGAGGAGGAACACTGAAGCTTTCTTT.